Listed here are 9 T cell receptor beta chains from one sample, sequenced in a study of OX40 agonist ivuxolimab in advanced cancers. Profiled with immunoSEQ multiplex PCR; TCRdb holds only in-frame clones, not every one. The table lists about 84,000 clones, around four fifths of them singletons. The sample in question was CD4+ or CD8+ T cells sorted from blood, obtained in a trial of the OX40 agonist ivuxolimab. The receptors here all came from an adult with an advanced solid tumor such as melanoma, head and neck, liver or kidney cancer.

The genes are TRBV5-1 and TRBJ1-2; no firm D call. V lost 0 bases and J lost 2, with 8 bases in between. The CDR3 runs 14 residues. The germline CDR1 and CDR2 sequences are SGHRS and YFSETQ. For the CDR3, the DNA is TGCGCCAGCAGCTTGGGTCCCGTAAACTATGGCTACACCTTC. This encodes CASSLGPVNYGYTF.

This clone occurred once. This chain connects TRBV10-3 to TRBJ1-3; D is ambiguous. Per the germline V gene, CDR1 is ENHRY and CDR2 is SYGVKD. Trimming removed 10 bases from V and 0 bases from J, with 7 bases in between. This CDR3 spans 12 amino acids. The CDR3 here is CATQSSGNTIYF. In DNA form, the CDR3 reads TGTGCCACTCAGAGCTCTGGAAACACCATATATTTT.

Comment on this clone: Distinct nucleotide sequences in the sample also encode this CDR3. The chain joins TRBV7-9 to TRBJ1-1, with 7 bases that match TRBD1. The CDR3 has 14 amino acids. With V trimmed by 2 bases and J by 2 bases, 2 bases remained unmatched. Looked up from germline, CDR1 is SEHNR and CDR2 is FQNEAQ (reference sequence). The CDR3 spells CASSLTGANTEAFF. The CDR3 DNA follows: TGTGCCAGCAGCTTAACAGGGGCAAACACTGAAGCTTTCTTT. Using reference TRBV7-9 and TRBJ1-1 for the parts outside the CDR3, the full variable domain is DTGVSQNPRHKITKRGQNVTFRCDPISEHNRLYWYRQTLGQGPEFLTYFQNEAQLEKSRLLSDRFSAERPKGSFSTLEIQRTEQGDSAMYLCASSLTGANTEAFFGQGTRLTVV.

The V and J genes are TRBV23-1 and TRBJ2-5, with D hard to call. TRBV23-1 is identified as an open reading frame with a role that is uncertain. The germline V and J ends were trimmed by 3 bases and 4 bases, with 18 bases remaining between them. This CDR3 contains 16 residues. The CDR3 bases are TGCGCCAGCAGTCACTTGGGTCTACCATCCAGAGAGACCCAGTACTTC. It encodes CASSHLGLPSRETQYF.

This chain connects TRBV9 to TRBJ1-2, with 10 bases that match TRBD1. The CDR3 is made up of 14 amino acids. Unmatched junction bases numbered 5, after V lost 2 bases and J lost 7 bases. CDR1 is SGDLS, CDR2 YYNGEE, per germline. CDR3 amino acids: CASSVTGGIGGYTF. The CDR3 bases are TGTGCCAGCAGCGTGACAGGGGGCATCGGTGGCTACACCTTC. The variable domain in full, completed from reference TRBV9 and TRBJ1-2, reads DSGVTQTPKHLITATGQRVTLRCSPRSGDLSVYWYQQSLDQGLQFLIQYYNGEERAKGNILERFSAQQFPDLHSELNLSSLELGDSALYFCASSVTGGIGGYTFGSGTRLTVV.

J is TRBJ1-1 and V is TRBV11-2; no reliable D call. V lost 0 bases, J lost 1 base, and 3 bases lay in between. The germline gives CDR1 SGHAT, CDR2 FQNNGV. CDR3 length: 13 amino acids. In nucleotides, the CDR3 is TGTGCCAGCAGCTTAGAGCGGAACACTGAAGCTTTCTTT. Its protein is CASSLERNTEAFF.

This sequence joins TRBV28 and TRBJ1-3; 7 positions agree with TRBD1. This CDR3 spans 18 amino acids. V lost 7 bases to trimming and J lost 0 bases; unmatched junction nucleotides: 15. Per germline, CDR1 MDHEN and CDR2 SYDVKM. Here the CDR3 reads CASMGQSSYKGSGNTIYF. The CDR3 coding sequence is TGTGCCAGCATGGGACAGTCATCCTACAAAGGCTCTGGAAACACCATATATTTT.

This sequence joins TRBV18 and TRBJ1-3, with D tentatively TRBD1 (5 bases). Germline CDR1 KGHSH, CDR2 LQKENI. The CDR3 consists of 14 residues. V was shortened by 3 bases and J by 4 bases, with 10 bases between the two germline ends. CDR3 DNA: TGTGCCAGCTCACCCCGGGACCCCGGAAACACCATATATTTT. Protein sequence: CASSPRDPGNTIYF.

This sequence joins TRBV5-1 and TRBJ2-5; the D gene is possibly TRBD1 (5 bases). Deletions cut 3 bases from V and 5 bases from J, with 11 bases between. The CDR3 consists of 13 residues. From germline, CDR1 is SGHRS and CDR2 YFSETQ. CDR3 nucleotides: TGCGCCAGCAGCTCACAGGTAAAGGAGACCCAGTACTTC. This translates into CASSSQVKETQYF.